This T cell receptor (beta chain) was identified during a study of human T cells and chemical hapten exposure. Study-level information: Throughout a study of 20 to 30 weeks, patients underwent weekly scalp administration of diphenylcyclopropenone doses.

Overall study findings and caveats: A positive correlation with patch test score was shown by PT1 expanded TCR counts.

With regard to this clonotype: Its antigen is still unknown.

Noted time point: pre-sensitization, week 0. As to treatment: therapeutic diphenylcyclopropenone sensitization with weekly scalp DPC. TCRdb processed the RACE reads anew with MiXCR; each CDR3 protein has one entry. The sample holds 200,000 to 300,000 distinct CDR3 sequences; approximately 8.6% are singletons and the top ten take approximately 2.2%. Germline V gene sequence: CDR1 MNHNY, CDR2 SVGAGI (reference sequence). CDR3 length: 15 residues. After removal of 6 bases from V and 3 bases from J, the junction contained 7 bases not matched to a gene. The receptor was derived from a woman in her thirties or forties with alopecia areata. Some clones in this sample may be carry-over from other donors' samples. This material consisted of whole blood, taken in connection with sensitization to the hapten diphenylcyclopropenone (DPC). J is TRBJ1-2 and V is TRBV6-6, with 10 nucleotides matching TRBD1. The CDR3 bases are TGTGCCAGCAGGACGGGGACAGGGGCTCACTATGGCTACACCTTC. Translating it yields CASRTGTGAHYGYTF.